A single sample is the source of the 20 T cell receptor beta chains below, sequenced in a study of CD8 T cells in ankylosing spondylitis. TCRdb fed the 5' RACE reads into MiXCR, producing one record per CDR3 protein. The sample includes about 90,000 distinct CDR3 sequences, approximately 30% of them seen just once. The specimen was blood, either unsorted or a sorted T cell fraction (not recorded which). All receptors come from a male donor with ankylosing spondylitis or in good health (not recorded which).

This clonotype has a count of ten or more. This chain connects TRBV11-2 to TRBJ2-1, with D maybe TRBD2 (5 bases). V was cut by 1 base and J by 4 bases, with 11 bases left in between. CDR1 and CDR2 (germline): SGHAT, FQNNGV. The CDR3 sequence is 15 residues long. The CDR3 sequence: CASSLVSSQYNEQFF. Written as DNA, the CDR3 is TGTGCCAGCAGCTTAGTGTCTAGCCAGTACAATGAGCAGTTCTTC.

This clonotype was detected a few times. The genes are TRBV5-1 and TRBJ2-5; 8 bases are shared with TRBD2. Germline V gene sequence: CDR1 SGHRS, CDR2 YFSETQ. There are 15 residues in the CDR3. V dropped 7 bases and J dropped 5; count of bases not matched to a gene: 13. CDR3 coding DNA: TGCGCCAGCTCCTGGATTGCGGGAGGTGGTGAGACCCAGTACTTC. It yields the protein CASSWIAGGGETQYF.

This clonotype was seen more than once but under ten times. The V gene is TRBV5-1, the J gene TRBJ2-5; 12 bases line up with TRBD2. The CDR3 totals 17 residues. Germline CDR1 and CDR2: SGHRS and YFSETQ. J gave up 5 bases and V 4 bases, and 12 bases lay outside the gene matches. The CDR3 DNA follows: TGCGCCAGCAGCCCTCTAGCGGGAGGGCCCGGTAGGGAGACCCAGTACTTC. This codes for CASSPLAGGPGRETQYF.

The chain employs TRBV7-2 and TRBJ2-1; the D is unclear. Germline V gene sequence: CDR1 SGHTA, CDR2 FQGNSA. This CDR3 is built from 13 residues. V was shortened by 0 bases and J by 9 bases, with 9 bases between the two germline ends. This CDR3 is CASSLARTSEQFF. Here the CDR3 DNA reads TGTGCCAGCAGCTTAGCGCGCACATCTGAGCAGTTCTTC.

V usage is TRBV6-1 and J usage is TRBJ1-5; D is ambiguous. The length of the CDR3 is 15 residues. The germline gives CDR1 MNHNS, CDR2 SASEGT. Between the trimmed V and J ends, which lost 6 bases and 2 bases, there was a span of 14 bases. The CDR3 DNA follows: TGTGCCAGCAGCCCAGGACTTGCGGGCAATCAGCCCCAGCATTTT. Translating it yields CASSPGLAGNQPQHF.

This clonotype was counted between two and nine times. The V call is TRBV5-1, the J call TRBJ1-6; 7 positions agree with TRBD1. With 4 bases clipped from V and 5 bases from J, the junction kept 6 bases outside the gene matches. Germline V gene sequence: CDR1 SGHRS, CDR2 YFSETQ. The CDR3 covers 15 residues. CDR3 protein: CASSISGQNNSPLHF. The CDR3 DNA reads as TGCGCCAGCAGCATATCGGGACAGAATAATTCACCCCTCCACTTT.

CDR3 sequence reads: CSARGISTGELFF. The DNA for the CDR3 is TGCAGTGCTAGAGGGATCAGCACCGGGGAGCTGTTTTTT. This chain joins TRBV20-1 and TRBJ2-2; D not certain. CDR1 DFQATT and CDR2 SNEGSKA come from the germline V gene (reference sequence). The V gene lost 1 base and the J gene lost 4 bases, with 7 bases spanning the gap. The CDR3 is made up of 13 amino acids.

This CDR3 is CASSSTTNEKLFF. The CDR3 bases are TGCGCCAGCAGCTCCACAACTAATGAAAAACTGTTTTTT. The chain has TRBV5-1 and TRBJ1-4; D remains ambiguous. Germline-derived CDR1 and CDR2 are SGHRS and YFSETQ. V lost 3 bases to trimming and J lost 0 bases, with 3 bases between them. CDR3 length equals 13 residues.

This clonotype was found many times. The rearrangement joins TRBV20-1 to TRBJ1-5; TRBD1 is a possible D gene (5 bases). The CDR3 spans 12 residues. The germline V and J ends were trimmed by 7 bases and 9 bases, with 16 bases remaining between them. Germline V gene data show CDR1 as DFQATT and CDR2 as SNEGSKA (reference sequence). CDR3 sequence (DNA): TGCAGTGGCAGGGACCGCATACCGCCCCAGCATTTT. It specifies CSGRDRIPPQHF.

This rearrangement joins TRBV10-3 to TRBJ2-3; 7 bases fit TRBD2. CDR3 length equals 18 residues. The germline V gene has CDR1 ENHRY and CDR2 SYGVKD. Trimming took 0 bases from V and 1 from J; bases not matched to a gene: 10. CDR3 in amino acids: CAISESAGHTFGTDTQYF. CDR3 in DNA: TGTGCCATCAGTGAGTCAGCGGGGCACACTTTTGGCACAGATACGCAGTATTTT.

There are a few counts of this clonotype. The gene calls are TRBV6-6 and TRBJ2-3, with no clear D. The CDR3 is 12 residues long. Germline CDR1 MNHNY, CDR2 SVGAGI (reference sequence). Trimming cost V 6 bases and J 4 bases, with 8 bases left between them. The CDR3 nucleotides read TGTGCCAGCAGGGCCGGCCCAGATACGCAGTATTTT. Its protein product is CASRAGPDTQYF.

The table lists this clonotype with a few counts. The DNA of the CDR3 is TGCAGCGTAGGGGACAGGGCTTCACCCCTCCACTTT. Translation: CSVGDRASPLHF. This chain joins TRBV29-1 and TRBJ1-6; TRBD1 aligns across 9 bases. Unmatched junction bases numbered 3, after V lost 6 bases and J lost 9 bases. Germline V gene data show CDR1 as SQVTM and CDR2 as ANQGSEA. The CDR3 has 12 residues.

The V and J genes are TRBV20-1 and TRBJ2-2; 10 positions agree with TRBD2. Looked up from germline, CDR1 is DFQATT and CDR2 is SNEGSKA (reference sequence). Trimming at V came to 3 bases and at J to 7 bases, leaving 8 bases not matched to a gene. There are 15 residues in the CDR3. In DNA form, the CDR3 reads TGCAGTGCTAGGCCTAGCGGGAGTCTATACGGGGAGCTGTTTTTT. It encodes CSARPSGSLYGELFF.

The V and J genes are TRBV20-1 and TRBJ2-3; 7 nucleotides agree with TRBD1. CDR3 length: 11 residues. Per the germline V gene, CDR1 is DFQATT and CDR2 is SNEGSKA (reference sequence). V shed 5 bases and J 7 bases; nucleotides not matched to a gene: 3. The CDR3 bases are TGCAGTGCTGACAGGGCCTATACGCAGTATTTT. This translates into CSADRAYTQYF.

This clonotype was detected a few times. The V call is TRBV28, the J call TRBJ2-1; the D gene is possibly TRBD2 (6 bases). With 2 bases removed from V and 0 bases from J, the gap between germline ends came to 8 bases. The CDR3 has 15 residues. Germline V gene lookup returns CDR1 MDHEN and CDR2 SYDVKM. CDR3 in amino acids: CASSLLAFSYNEQFF. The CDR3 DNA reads TGTGCCAGCAGTTTACTAGCGTTCTCCTACAATGAGCAGTTCTTC.

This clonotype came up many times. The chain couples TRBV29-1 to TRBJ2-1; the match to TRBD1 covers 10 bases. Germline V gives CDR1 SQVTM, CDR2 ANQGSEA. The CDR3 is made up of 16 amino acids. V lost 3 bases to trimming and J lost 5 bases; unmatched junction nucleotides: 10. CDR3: CSVDNLGDRGNNEQFF. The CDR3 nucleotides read TGCAGCGTTGATAATCTTGGGGACAGGGGTAACAATGAGCAGTTCTTC.

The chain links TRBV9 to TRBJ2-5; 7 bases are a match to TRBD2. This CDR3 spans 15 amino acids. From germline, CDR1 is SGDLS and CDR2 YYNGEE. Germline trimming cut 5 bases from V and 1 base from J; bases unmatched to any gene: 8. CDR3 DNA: TGTGCCAGCAGAAAAAGCGGGAATCGCCAAGAGACCCAGTACTTC. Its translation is CASRKSGNRQETQYF.

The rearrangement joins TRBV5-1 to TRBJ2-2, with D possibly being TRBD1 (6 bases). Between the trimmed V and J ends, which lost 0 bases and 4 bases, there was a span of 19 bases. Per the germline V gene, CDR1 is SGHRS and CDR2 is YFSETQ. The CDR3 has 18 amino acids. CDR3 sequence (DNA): TGCGCCAGCAGCTTGGAAGGTTTGGCACCCAGGGGCACCGGGGAGCTGTTTTTT. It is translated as CASSLEGLAPRGTGELFF.

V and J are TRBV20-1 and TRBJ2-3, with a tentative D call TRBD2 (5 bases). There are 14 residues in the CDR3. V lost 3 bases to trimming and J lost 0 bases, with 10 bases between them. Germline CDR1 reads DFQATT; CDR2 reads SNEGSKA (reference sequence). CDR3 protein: CSASRGGSTDTQYF. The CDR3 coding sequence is TGCAGTGCTAGCCGCGGCGGGAGCACAGATACGCAGTATTTT.

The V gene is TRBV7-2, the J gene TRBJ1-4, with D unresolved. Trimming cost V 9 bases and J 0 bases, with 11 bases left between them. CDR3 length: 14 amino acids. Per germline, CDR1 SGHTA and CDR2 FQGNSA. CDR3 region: CASKKVATNEKLFF. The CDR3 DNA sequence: TGTGCCAGTAAGAAGGTTGCAACTAATGAAAAACTGTTTTTT.